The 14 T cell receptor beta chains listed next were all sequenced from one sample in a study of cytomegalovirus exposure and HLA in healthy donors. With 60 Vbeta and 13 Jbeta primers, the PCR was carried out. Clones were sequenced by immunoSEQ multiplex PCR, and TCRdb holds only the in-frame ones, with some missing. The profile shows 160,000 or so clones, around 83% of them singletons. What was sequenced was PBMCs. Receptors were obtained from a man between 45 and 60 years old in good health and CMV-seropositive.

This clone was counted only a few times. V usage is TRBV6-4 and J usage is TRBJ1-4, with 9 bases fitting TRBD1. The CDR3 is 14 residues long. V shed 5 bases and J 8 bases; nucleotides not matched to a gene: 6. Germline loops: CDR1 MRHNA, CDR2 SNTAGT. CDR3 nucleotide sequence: TGTGCCAGCAGTAAGACAGGGGGGGACGAAAAACTGTTTTTT. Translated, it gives CASSKTGGDEKLFF.

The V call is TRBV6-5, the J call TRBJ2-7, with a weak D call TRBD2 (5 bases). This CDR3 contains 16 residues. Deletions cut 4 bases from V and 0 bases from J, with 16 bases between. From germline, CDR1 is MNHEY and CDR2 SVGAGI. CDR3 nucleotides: TGTGCCAGCAGTTCCTTGACTGGAGGCTCCTCCTACGAGCAGTACTTC. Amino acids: CASSSLTGGSSYEQYF.

The chain's CDR3 is CASGTTGGLKQFF. CDR3 DNA sequence: TGTGCTAGTGGTACGACTGGCGGGCTGAAGCAGTTCTTC. This chain links TRBV12-5 with TRBJ2-1, with D perhaps TRBD2 (5 bases). Germline CDR1 LGHNT, CDR2 FRNRAP. The CDR3 is made up of 13 amino acids. V lost 5 bases, J lost 11 bases, and 16 bases lay in between.

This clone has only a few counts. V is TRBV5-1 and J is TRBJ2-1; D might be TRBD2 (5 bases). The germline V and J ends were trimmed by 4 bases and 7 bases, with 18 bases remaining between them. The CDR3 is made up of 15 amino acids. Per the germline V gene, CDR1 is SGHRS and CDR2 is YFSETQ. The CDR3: CASSVPGRNYNEQFF. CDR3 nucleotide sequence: TGCGCCAGCAGCGTGCCGGGAAGGAATTATAATGAGCAGTTCTTC.

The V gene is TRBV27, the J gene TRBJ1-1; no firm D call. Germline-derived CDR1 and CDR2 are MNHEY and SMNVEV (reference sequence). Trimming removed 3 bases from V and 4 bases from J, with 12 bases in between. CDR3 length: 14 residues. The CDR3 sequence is CASSFNLGGTEAFF. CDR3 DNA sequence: TGTGCCAGCAGTTTTAACCTGGGAGGCACTGAAGCTTTCTTT.

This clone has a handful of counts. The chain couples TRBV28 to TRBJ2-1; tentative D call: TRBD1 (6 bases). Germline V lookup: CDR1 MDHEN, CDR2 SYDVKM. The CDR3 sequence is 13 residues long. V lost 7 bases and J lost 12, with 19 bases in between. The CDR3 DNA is TGTGCCAGCACCGACCCCCTGGGGGCCTCGCAGTTCTTC. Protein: CASTDPLGASQFF. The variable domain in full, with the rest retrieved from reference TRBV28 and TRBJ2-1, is DVKVTQSSRYLVKRTGEKVFLECVQDMDHENMFWYRQDPGLGLRLIYFSYDVKMKEKGDIPEGYSVSREKKERFSLILESASTNQTSMYLCASTDPLGASQFFGPGTRLTVL.

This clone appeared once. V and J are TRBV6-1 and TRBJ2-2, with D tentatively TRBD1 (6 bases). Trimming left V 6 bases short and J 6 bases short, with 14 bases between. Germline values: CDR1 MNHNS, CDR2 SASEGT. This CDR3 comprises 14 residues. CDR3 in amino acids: CASRSTTGSGELFF. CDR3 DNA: TGTGCCAGCAGATCAACCACAGGGTCCGGGGAGCTGTTTTTT.

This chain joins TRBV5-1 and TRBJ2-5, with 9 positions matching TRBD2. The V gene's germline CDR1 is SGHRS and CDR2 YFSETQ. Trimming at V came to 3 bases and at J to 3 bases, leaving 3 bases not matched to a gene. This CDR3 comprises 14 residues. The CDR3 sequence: CASSYGLAKETQYF. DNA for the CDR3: TGCGCCAGCAGCTATGGACTAGCGAAAGAGACCCAGTACTTC.

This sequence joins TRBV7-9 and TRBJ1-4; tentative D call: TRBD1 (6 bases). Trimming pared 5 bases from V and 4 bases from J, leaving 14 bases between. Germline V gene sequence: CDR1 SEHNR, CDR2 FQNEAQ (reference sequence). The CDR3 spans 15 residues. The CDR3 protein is CASSLTGPDNEKLFF. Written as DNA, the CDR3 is TGTGCCAGCAGCCTAACAGGGCCGGATAATGAAAAACTGTTTTTT. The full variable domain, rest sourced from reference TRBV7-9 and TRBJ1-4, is DTGVSQNPRHKITKRGQNVTFRCDPISEHNRLYWYRQTLGQGPEFLTYFQNEAQLEKSRLLSDRFSAERPKGSFSTLEIQRTEQGDSAMYLCASSLTGPDNEKLFFGSGTQLSVL.

CDR3 nucleotides: TGTGCCAGTAGTATGAGGAGGTCCTACGAGCAGTACTTC. It encodes CASSMRRSYEQYF. This sequence joins TRBV19 and TRBJ2-7, with D possibly being TRBD2 (5 bases). Trimming removed 3 bases from V and 1 base from J, with 7 bases in between. Germline CDR1 reads LNHDA; CDR2 reads SQIVND (reference sequence). This CDR3 region has 13 residues.

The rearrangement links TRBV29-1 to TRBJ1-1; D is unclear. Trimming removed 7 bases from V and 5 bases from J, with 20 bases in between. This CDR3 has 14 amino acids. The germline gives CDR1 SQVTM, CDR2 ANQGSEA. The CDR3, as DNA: TGCAGCGCCCGAGGTCCGGGGAGAACTACTGAAGCTTTCTTT. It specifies CSARGPGRTTEAFF.

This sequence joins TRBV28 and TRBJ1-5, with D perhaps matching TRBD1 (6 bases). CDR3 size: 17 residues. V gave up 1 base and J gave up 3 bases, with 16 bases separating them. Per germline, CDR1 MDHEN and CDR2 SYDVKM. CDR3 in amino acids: CASSLYLGQGINQPQHF. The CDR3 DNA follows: TGTGCCAGCAGTTTATATTTGGGGCAGGGGATCAATCAGCCCCAGCATTTT.

The CDR3 is CASSPRPRGGGKTQYF. CDR3 in DNA: TGTGCCAGTAGTCCCCGGCCGCGGGGGGGCGGGAAGACCCAGTACTTC. V is TRBV19 and J is TRBJ2-5; 9 bases agree with TRBD2. V gave up 5 bases and J gave up 6 bases; unmatched junction bases: 13. This CDR3 is built from 16 residues. From germline, CDR1 is LNHDA and CDR2 SQIVND (reference sequence).

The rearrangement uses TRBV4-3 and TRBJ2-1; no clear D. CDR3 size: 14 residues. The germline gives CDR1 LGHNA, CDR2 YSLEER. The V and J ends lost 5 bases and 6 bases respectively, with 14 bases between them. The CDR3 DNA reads TGCGCCAGCAGCAAAGGGCTTGTCGCCAATGAGCAGTTCTTC. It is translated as CASSKGLVANEQFF.